One sample yielded the 9 T cell receptor beta chains listed below, sequenced in a study of cytomegalovirus exposure and HLA in healthy donors. PCR amplification relied on 60 Vbeta primers (plus 13 Jbeta primers). Assay: immunoSEQ multiplex PCR; the TCRdb copy retains only in-frame clones and omits some. The sample has 100,000 or so clones; approximately 76% are singletons. The sequencing sample was made of PBMCs. The receptors originated from a man younger than 45 in good health and CMV-seropositive.

This clone was observed a few times. The chain couples TRBV27 to TRBJ1-5; 10 bases agree with TRBD1. The germline V gene encodes CDR1 MNHEY and CDR2 SMNVEV (reference sequence). The CDR3 extends over 18 amino acids. The V gene end was trimmed by 2 bases and the J gene end by 5 bases; junction bases not matched to a gene: 12. CDR3 DNA: TGTGCCAGCAGTTTAATGGAGGACAGGGGGGACGAGGATCAGCCCCAGCATTTT. Its protein product is CASSLMEDRGDEDQPQHF.

This sequence joins TRBV19 and TRBJ1-5, with a weak D call TRBD1 (5 bases). Germline CDR1 and CDR2: LNHDA and SQIVND (reference sequence). V was trimmed by 5 bases and J by 3 bases, leaving 11 bases between them. The CDR3 spans 14 residues. The CDR3 nucleotides read TGTGCCAGTAGTTTTGAGGGACTCAATCAGCCCCAGCATTTT. Its protein is CASSFEGLNQPQHF.

V usage is TRBV6-4 and J usage is TRBJ2-7; TRBD1 matches at 11 bases. V lost 5 bases to trimming and J lost 2 bases; unmatched junction nucleotides: 5. CDR1 is MRHNA, CDR2 SNTAGT, per germline. The CDR3 covers 15 residues. CDR3: CASSSWTGGPYEQYF. The CDR3 DNA reads as TGTGCCAGCAGTTCATGGACAGGGGGCCCCTACGAGCAGTACTTC.

The V call is TRBV7-6, the J call TRBJ1-5; D gene uncertain. The CDR3 covers 15 residues. Germline V lookup: CDR1 SGHVS, CDR2 FNYEAQ. Trimming removed 5 bases from V and 6 bases from J, with 17 bases in between. In nucleotides, the CDR3 is TGTGCCAGCAGCGTTGGTGGTGATCGGGGTCAGCCCCAGCATTTT. Translated: CASSVGGDRGQPQHF.

This clone was seen only a few times. J is TRBJ2-5 and V is TRBV15; 9 positions match TRBD1. Germline-derived CDR1 and CDR2 are LNHNV and YYDKDF (reference sequence). The J segment lost 13 bases and the V segment lost 5 bases, leaving 14 bases of the junction unmatched. The CDR3 extends over 14 amino acids. This CDR3 is CATSGTGLEGSRYF. In nucleotides, the CDR3 is TGTGCCACCAGCGGGACAGGGCTGGAGGGTTCAAGGTACTTC.

The rearrangement joins TRBV19 to TRBJ1-3; TRBD1 matches 7 bases. The germline V gene encodes CDR1 LNHDA and CDR2 SQIVND (reference sequence). The CDR3 is 15 residues long. The ends lost 5 bases at V and 2 bases at J; junction bases unmatched: 6. The CDR3 loop reads CASSLRQGAGNTIYF. The CDR3 DNA sequence: TGTGCCAGTAGTTTGAGACAGGGCGCTGGAAACACCATATATTTT. The entire variable domain, with the rest obtained from reference TRBV19 and TRBJ1-3, is as follows: DGGITQSPKYLFRKEGQNVTLSCEQNLNHDAMYWYRQDPGQGLRLIYYSQIVNDFQKGDIAEGYSVSREKKESFPLTVTSAQKNPTAFYLCASSLRQGAGNTIYFGEGSWLTVV.

V gene TRBV2 combines with J gene TRBJ1-6; tentative D call: TRBD1 (5 bases). Trimming took 5 bases from V and 6 from J, leaving 8 bases between them. The CDR3 loop spans 13 amino acids. CDR1 is SNHLY and CDR2 is FYNNEI in the germline V gene. DNA for the CDR3: TGTGCCAGCAGTTCAGGGCCTAATTCACCCCTCCACTTT. It specifies CASSSGPNSPLHF. Complete variable domain (other parts from reference TRBV2 and TRBJ1-6): EPEVTQTPSHQVTQMGQEVILRCVPISNHLYFYWYRQILGQKVEFLVSFYNNEISEKSEIFDDQFSVERPDGSNFTLKIRSTKLEDSAMYFCASSSGPNSPLHFGNGTRLTVT.

V usage is TRBV5-1 and J usage is TRBJ2-7; 8 bases align to TRBD1. Germline trimming cut 4 bases from V and 5 bases from J; bases unmatched to any gene: 5. CDR1 SGHRS and CDR2 YFSETQ come from the germline V gene. There are 13 residues in the CDR3. This CDR3 is CASSTTGGNEQYF. The DNA for the CDR3 is TGCGCCAGCAGCACCACAGGGGGAAACGAGCAGTACTTC.

The CDR3 is CASSLVAANYGYTF. The CDR3 DNA reads as TGTGCCAGCAGCTTGGTCGCAGCTAACTATGGCTACACCTTC. The V gene is TRBV5-6, the J gene TRBJ1-2; D is unresolved. V was cut by 0 bases and J by 0 bases, with 6 bases left in between. Germline V gene data show CDR1 as SGHDT and CDR2 as YYEEEE. This CDR3 is built from 14 residues.